These T cell receptor beta chains were read from a single sample in a study of control samples from healthy donors and cancer patients. The data were produced by immunoSEQ multiplex PCR, yet TCRdb's version contains in-frame clones alone and is incomplete. The repertoire has just over 150,000 clones, approximately 94% of them found once; the top ten carry around 8%. The sample consisted of blood. The receptor set was obtained from a woman aged 40 to 50 in good health. Each CDR3 is given with its conserved first and last residue. The D gene is left open where the match is weak. The listing skips clone size in some rows; elsewhere it reads once, few, many or a size class.

V	D	size	J	CDR3	DNA
TRBV18	NA	once	TRBJ2-4	CASSPQGIQYF	TGTGCCAGCTCACCACAGGGCATTCAGTACTTC
TRBV5-1	TRBD2	NA	TRBJ2-7	CASSLLGGDEQYF	TGCGCCAGCAGCTTGCTGGGAGGGGACGAGCAGTACTTC
TRBV5-4	NA	once	TRBJ2-1	CASSPASGSYNEQFF	TGTGCCAGCAGCCCGGCGAGCGGCTCCTACAATGAGCAGTTCTTC
TRBV30	NA	NA	TRBJ1-3	CAWIPGPNSGNTIYF	TGTGCCTGGATCCCGGGGCCGAACTCTGGAAACACCATATATTTT
TRBV3-1/TRBV3-2	TRBD1	few	TRBJ1-2	CASSQDNQGAGGYTF	TGTGCCAGCAGCCAAGATAACCAGGGGGCCGGAGGCTACACCTTC
TRBV18	TRBD2	NA	TRBJ2-3	CASSQTSGRRTDTQYF	TGTGCCAGCTCACAGACTAGCGGGAGGAGGACAGATACGCAGTATTTT
TRBV7-8	NA	few	TRBJ1-2	CASSLVQEGYGYTF	TGTGCCAGCAGCTTAGTGCAGGAGGGCTATGGCTACACCTTC
TRBV5-4	NA	NA	TRBJ1-2	CASIKLGDNYGYTF	TGTGCCAGCATCAAACTCGGGGATAACTATGGCTACACCTTC
TRBV7-9	NA	NA	TRBJ1-2	CASSLASEAGYTF	TGTGCCAGCAGCTTAGCCTCAGAGGCTGGCTACACCTTC
TRBV9	NA	NA	TRBJ1-2	CASFAGLNYGYTF	TGTGCCAGCTTCGCGGGTCTTAACTATGGCTACACCTTC
TRBV7-9	TRBD2	NA	TRBJ2-1	CASSYSGGIGYEQFF	TGTGCCAGCAGCTATAGCGGGGGGATCGGGTATGAGCAGTTCTTC
TRBV18	NA	NA	TRBJ1-5	CASSPPGAGPSNQPQHF	TGTGCCAGCTCACCACCGGGCGCAGGGCCTAGCAATCAGCCCCAGCATTTT
TRBV2	NA	NA	TRBJ1-2	CASTAGGTVNYGYTF	TGTGCCAGCACCGCGGGGGGGACTGTTAACTATGGCTACACCTTC
TRBV29-1	TRBD2	NA	TRBJ2-3	CSVDTSGRSPSTDTQYF	TGCAGCGTTGATACTAGCGGGAGGTCCCCTAGCACAGATACGCAGTATTTT
TRBV7-7	NA	few	TRBJ2-7	CASSLSSTYEQYF	TGTGCTAGCAGCTTAAGCTCGACCTACGAGCAGTACTTC
TRBV9	NA	NA	TRBJ1-1	CASSATDDGYTEAFF	TGTGCCAGCAGCGCAACGGACGATGGATACACTGAAGCTTTCTTT
TRBV27	NA	NA	TRBJ1-5	CASTPYLGQPQHF	TGTGCCAGCACCCCCTATTTGGGTCAGCCCCAGCATTTT
TRBV19	TRBD1	NA	TRBJ1-1	CASSVQGASEAFF	TGTGCCAGTAGTGTTCAGGGGGCATCTGAAGCTTTCTTT
TRBV9	TRBD1	NA	TRBJ1-1	CASSVYPGQGRTEAFF	TGTGCCAGCAGCGTATACCCGGGACAGGGTCGAACTGAAGCTTTCTTT
TRBV19	NA	NA	TRBJ1-4	CASSILQGGVNEKLFF	TGTGCCAGTAGTATACTCCAAGGAGGGGTAAATGAAAAACTGTTTTTT
TRBV7-6	TRBD1	NA	TRBJ2-5	CASSRDGQGVWGTQYF	TGTGCCAGCAGCCGAGACGGACAGGGGGTTTGGGGGACCCAGTACTTC
TRBV9	NA	NA	TRBJ2-3	CASSVSVGVTDTQYF	TGTGCCAGCAGCGTATCTGTGGGAGTCACAGATACGCAGTATTTT
TRBV27	NA	once	TRBJ1-4	CASSLGALGWREKLFF	TGTGCCAGCAGTTTAGGGGCCCTAGGGTGGCGCGAAAAACTGTTTTTT
TRBV10-1	NA	NA	TRBJ2-3	CASNGDPGQLPDTQYF	TGCGCCAGCAACGGAGATCCGGGACAACTACCAGATACGCAGTATTTT
TRBV18	NA	NA	TRBJ2-7	CASSRDYEQYF	TGTGCCAGCTCACGGGACTACGAGCAGTACTTC
TRBV19	TRBD1	NA	TRBJ2-5	CASSGTGSAETQYF	TGTGCCAGTAGTGGGACAGGGTCAGCGGAGACCCAGTACTTC
TRBV4-1	TRBD1	NA	TRBJ1-4	CASSQPDRGKKLFF	TGCGCCAGCAGCCAACCGGACAGGGGGAAAAAACTGTTTTTT
TRBV7-9	NA	NA	TRBJ2-7	CASSLSSDEQYF	TGTGCCAGCAGCTTATCTTCCGACGAGCAGTACTTC
TRBV7-9	NA	NA	TRBJ1-5	CASSLARGGGNQPQHF	TGTGCCAGCAGCTTAGCGCGAGGGGGAGGCAATCAGCCCCAGCATTTT